This T cell receptor beta chain was recovered during a study of identifying expanded T cells in peripheral blood. There are 18 residues in the CDR3. Looked up from germline, CDR1 is MNHEY and CDR2 is SMNVEV (reference sequence). The V and J ends lost 4 bases and 0 bases, in that order; junction bases with no gene match: 10. Generated by immunoSEQ multiplex PCR, the TCRdb table keeps only in-frame clones and is missing some. The sample records some 78,000 clones, 84% being singletons. The sequence derives from a person between 18 and 69 years old in good health. Sequencing used blood. The gene calls are TRBV27 and TRBJ2-7; 12 bases map to TRBD2. This CDR3 reads CASSSSGTSGLSSYEQYF. CDR3 DNA: TGTGCCAGCAGTTCTTCCGGGACTAGCGGGTTAAGCTCCTACGAGCAGTACTTC.